This is a list of T cell receptor beta chains from one sample in a study of human T cells and chemical hapten exposure. TCRdb re-analysed the RACE reads in MiXCR, keeping a single row per CDR3 protein. The sample holds 120,000 or so distinct CDR3 sequences; roughly 13% are singletons and the top ten take 2.5% to 3%. Sequences were derived from whole blood, sampled in connection with sensitization to the hapten diphenylcyclopropenone (DPC). These receptor sequences come from a woman under 30 with alopecia areata. Some clones in this sample may be carry-over from other donors' samples. Each CDR3 is given with its conserved first and last residue. The order of the fields is V gene, D gene, J gene, clone size, CDR3 DNA, CDR3 protein. The D gene is left open where the match is weak. Not all rows give a size; the values are once, few, many and, for expanded clones, a class.

TRBV20-1	TRBD2	TRBJ2-5	-	TGCAGTGCTAGATCGGGACTAGCGGGGGGCCTGAGATACTTC	CSARSGLAGGLRYF
TRBV18	-	TRBJ2-5	many	TGTGCCAGCTCCCTGCGACTTGGACAGCAAGAGACCCAGTACTTC	CASSLRLGQQETQYF
TRBV4-3	-	TRBJ1-1	few	TGCGCCAGCAGCCAAGGTCGGGGAATGAACACTGAAGCTTTCTTT	CASSQGRGMNTEAFF
TRBV2	-	TRBJ2-2	many	TGTGCCAGCAGTGTCGGCGGGAACACCGGGGAGCTGTTTTTT	CASSVGGNTGELFF
TRBV21-1	-	TRBJ2-2	-	TGTGCCAGCAGCAAGAACAGGGGGCAAACCGGGGAGCTGTTTTTT	CASSKNRGQTGELFF
TRBV18	-	TRBJ2-5	few	TGTGCCAGCTCGTCGTACGCCCAAGAGACCCAGTACTTC	CASSSYAQETQYF
TRBV6-5	TRBD1	TRBJ1-4	-	TGTGCCAGCAGTTCATCAGGGACAGGGGCCCTTAATGAAAAACTGTTTTTT	CASSSSGTGALNEKLFF
TRBV5-4	-	TRBJ1-1	many	TGTGCCAGCAGCCCGAAGGAGAACACTGAAGCTTTCTTT	CASSPKENTEAFF
TRBV7-2	-	TRBJ1-6	few	TGTGCCAGCAGGGAGGACAGCGGCTCACCCCTCCACTTT	CASREDSGSPLHF
TRBV7-6	TRBD1	TRBJ1-2	many	TGTGCCAGCAGCTTAGCAGCAGCAGGGGGCGGGAACTATGGCTACACCTTC	CASSLAAAGGGNYGYTF
TRBV7-2	-	TRBJ1-1	few	TGTGCCAGCAGAGAGGGGGTGGAAGCTTTCTTT	CASREGVEAFF
TRBV5-1	-	TRBJ1-1	few	TGCGCCAGCAGCATGGCAGATCAGACCACTGAAGCTTTCTTT	CASSMADQTTEAFF
TRBV25-1	-	TRBJ1-6	-	TGTGCCACCCGCGGCAGGGGTGCATATAATTCACCCCTCCACTTT	CATRGRGAYNSPLHF
TRBV5-5	-	TRBJ1-2	many	TGTGCCAGCAGCCCCTCCCCAACTTCGAGCTACACCTTC	CASSPSPTSSYTF
TRBV9	TRBD1	TRBJ2-1	-	TGTGCCAGCAGCGTGGATGGGACAGCCGAGCAGTTCTTC	CASSVDGTAEQFF
TRBV30	-	TRBJ2-2	-	TGTGCCTGGAGAAGTCACTACACCGGGGAGCTGTTTTTT	CAWRSHYTGELFF
TRBV5-4	-	TRBJ2-5	-	TGTGCCAGCAGCTTTGCCTTCACTACTCAAGGGGAGACCCAGTACTTC	CASSFAFTTQGETQYF
TRBV7-9	TRBD2	TRBJ2-5	many	TGTGCCAGCAGCTACGCGACTAGCGGGGTACCACAAGAGACCCAGTACTTC	CASSYATSGVPQETQYF
TRBV20-1	TRBD1	TRBJ2-5	-	TGCAGTGCTTGGGACAGACAAGAGACCCAGTACTTC	CSAWDRQETQYF
TRBV13	-	TRBJ2-7	-	TGTGCCAGCAGCTTAGGAGACGTGAGCTCCTACGAGCAGTACTTC	CASSLGDVSSYEQYF
TRBV6-2/TRBV6-3	TRBD1	TRBJ1-5	many	TGTGCCAGCAGCTTAAGGACAGGGTATAATCAGCCCCAGCATTTT	CASSLRTGYNQPQHF
TRBV18	-	TRBJ1-1	few	TGTGCCAGCTCACCAGAGGGGAGAGTGAACACTGAAGCTTTCTTT	CASSPEGRVNTEAFF
TRBV19	TRBD1	TRBJ1-2	few	TGTGCCAGTAGTATAGCGAATACGGGACAGGGGTCCGCTAAAACCTTC	CASSIANTGQGSAKTF
TRBV6-5	-	TRBJ1-3	many	TGTGCCAGCAGCACCAAGCCGGGACCCGGAAACACCATATATTTT	CASSTKPGPGNTIYF
TRBV29-1	-	TRBJ2-3	few	TGCAGCGTTGAAGATCGTAGGGGGGTGAGCAACGCAGATACGCAGTATTTT	CSVEDRRGVSNADTQYF
TRBV13	-	TRBJ2-7	-	TGTGCCAGCAGCCCCGGGACACCGGGGTATTACGAGCAGTACTTC	CASSPGTPGYYEQYF